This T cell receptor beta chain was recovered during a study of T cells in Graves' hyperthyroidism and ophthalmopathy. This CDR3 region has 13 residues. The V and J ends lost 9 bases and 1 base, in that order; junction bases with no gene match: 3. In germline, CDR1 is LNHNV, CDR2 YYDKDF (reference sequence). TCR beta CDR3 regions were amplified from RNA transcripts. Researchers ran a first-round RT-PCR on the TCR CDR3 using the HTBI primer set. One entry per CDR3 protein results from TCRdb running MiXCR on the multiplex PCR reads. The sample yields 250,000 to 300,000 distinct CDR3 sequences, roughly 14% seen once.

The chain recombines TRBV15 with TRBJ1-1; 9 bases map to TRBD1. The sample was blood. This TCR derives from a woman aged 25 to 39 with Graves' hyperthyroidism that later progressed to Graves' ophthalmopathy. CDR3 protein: CATGTGTNTEAFF. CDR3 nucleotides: TGTGCCACAGGGACAGGGACGAACACTGAAGCTTTCTTT.